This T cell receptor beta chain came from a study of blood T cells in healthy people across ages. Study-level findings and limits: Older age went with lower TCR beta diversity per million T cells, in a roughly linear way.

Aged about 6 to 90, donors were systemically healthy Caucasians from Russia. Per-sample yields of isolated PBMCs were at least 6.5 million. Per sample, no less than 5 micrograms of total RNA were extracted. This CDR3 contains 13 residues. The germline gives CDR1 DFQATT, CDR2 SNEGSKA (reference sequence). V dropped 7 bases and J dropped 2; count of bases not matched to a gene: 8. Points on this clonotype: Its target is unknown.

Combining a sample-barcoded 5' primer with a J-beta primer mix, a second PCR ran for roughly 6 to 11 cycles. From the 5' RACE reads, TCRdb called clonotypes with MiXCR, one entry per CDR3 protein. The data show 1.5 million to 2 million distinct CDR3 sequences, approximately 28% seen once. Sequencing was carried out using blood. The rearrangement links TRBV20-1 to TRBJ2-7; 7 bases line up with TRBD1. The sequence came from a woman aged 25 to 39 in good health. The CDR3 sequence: CSVPDRRTYEQYF. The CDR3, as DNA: TGCAGTGTCCCGGACAGGAGGACCTACGAGCAGTACTTC.